The T cell receptor (beta chain) described here comes from a study of a mutant IDH1 vaccine in newly diagnosed glioma. Study background: In weeks 1, 3, 5, 7, 11, 15, 19 and 23, patients were immunized, eight times in all. Sex distribution of treated patients was roughly 60% male and approximately 38% female; mean age was around 40 years.

Time point noted: week 5, during vaccination. Doses comprised 300 ug of mutant IDH1 20-mer peptide each, plus topical imiquimod. Each astrocytoma in the donors was new, WHO grade 3 or 4, IDH1-mutant and ATRX-lost. Overall study results and limits: There seemed to be no relation between pseudoprogression and changes in top peripheral T cell clonotypes.

A word on this clone: Its antigen is as yet unknown.

The CDR3 has 13 amino acids. The V and J ends lost 3 bases and 1 base respectively, with 5 bases between them. Per germline, CDR1 SNHLY and CDR2 FYNNEI. Measured with immunoSEQ multiplex PCR; TCRdb has only the in-frame clones, and not every one. This sample has some 27,000 clones, with about three quarters found just once. The starting material was PBMCs, obtained from a glioma patient whose treatment included an IDH1 peptide vaccine. This chain connects TRBV2 to TRBJ2-3; D unresolved. The clonotype originates from a man between 35 and 55 years old with glioma. In DNA form, the CDR3 reads TGTGCCAGCAGTGATATTCGCACAGATACGCAGTATTTT. It specifies CASSDIRTDTQYF. The whole variable domain, remainder taken from reference TRBV2 and TRBJ2-3, is EPEVTQTPSHQVTQMGQEVILRCVPISNHLYFYWYRQILGQKVEFLVSFYNNEISEKSEIFDDQFSVERPDGSNFTLKIRSTKLEDSAMYFCASSDIRTDTQYFGPGTRLTVL.